This T cell receptor beta chain stems from a study of control samples from healthy donors and cancer patients. Measured with immunoSEQ multiplex PCR; TCRdb has only the in-frame clones, and not every one. Counted here are approximately 180,000 clones, more than 90% occurring once; the ten biggest clones make up around 2%. Germline assignment: CDR1 MDHEN and CDR2 SYDVKM. V was cut by 10 bases and J by 1 base, with 13 bases left in between. This CDR3 region has 13 residues. This TCR was sampled from a woman aged 40 to 49 in good health. V usage is TRBV28 and J usage is TRBJ1-1; D is unresolved. Sample: blood. The CDR3 nucleotides are TGTGCCATCTCGACCCCGCAGAACACTGAAGCTTTCTTT. It yields the protein CAISTPQNTEAFF.